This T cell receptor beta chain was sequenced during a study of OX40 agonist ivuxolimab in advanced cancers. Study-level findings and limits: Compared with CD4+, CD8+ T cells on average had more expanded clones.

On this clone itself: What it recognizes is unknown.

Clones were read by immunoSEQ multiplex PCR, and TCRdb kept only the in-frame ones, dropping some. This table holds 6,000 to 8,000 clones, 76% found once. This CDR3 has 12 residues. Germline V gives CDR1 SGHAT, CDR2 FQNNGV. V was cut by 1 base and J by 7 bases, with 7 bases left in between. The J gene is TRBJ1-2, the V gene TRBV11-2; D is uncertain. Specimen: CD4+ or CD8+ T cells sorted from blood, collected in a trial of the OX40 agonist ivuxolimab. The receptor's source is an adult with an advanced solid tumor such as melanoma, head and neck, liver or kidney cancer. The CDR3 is CASSLATPGYTF. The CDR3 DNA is TGTGCCAGCAGCTTAGCCACGCCTGGCTACACCTTC.